Listed below are T cell receptor beta chains from one sample, sequenced in a study of T cells in Graves' hyperthyroidism and ophthalmopathy. TCRdb reprocessed the multiplex PCR reads via MiXCR and lists one record per CDR3 protein. The table lists fewer than 800,000 distinct CDR3 sequences, about a sixth of them singletons. The sample consisted of blood. The receptor source for this set is a man younger than 35 with Graves' hyperthyroidism. Each CDR3 is given with its conserved first and last residue. The D gene is left open where the match is weak. Clone size is given for some rows only: seen once, a few or many times, or a class if the clone is expanded.

clone size | D gene | J gene | V gene | CDR3 DNA | CDR3 protein
- | TRBD1 | TRBJ2-3 | TRBV24-1 | TGTGCCACCAGTGATGCGGGACAGGGGTCCCCGAGAACAGATACGCAGTATTTT | CATSDAGQGSPRTDTQYF
many | TRBD1 | TRBJ2-1 | TRBV28 | TGTGCCAGCAGGATCGGGACAGGGGGCCACAATGAGCAGTTCTTC | CASRIGTGGHNEQFF
- | - | TRBJ2-3 | TRBV6-9 | TGTGCCAGCAGTTACGGCGATCCTGGCACAGATACGCAGTATTTT | CASSYGDPGTDTQYF
many | TRBD1 | TRBJ2-7 | TRBV6-1 | TGTGCCAGCAAGGCACCGGGACAGGTCTACGAGCAGTACTTC | CASKAPGQVYEQYF
many | TRBD2 | TRBJ2-1 | TRBV20-1 | TGCAGTGCTAGGACCCCGGGACTAGCGGATGAGCAGTTCTTC | CSARTPGLADEQFF
many | - | TRBJ2-7 | TRBV20-1 | TGCAGTGCTAGAGAATCACTTGCCTACGAGCAGTACTTC | CSARESLAYEQYF
- | - | TRBJ1-4 | TRBV7-9 | TGTGCCAGCAGCTCCATGGGGGGCACTAATGAAAAACTGTTTTTT | CASSSMGGTNEKLFF
many | - | TRBJ2-1 | TRBV28 | TGTGCCAGCAGCACTCGGAGCCCCTACAATGAGCAGTTCTTC | CASSTRSPYNEQFF
- | - | TRBJ2-6 | TRBV3-1 | TGTGCCAGCAGCCAACATGGGACCTTCCAGGGGGCCAACGTCCTGACTTTC | CASSQHGTFQGANVLTF
- | TRBD2 | TRBJ2-2 | TRBV24-1 | TGTGCCACCAGTGGAGTGGGCGCCGGGCTAGCGGGAGGGGTCACCGGGGAGCTGTTTTTT | CATSGVGAGLAGGVTGELFF
many | TRBD1 | TRBJ2-3 | TRBV29-1 | TGCAGCGTGACCGACAGGGGCACAGATACGCAGTATTTT | CSVTDRGTDTQYF
few | TRBD2 | TRBJ2-1 | TRBV28 | TGTGCCAGCAGTTCCCATAGCGGGGGCTACAATGAGCAGTTCTTC | CASSSHSGGYNEQFF
many | - | TRBJ2-2 | TRBV7-2 | TGTGCCAGCAGGGTACTCCCACCGAACACCGGGGAGCTGTTTTTT | CASRVLPPNTGELFF
few | - | TRBJ1-2 | TRBV27 | TGTGCCAGCAGTTTATCGGGGAGTGGGGATGGCTACACCTTC | CASSLSGSGDGYTF
many | - | TRBJ2-5 | TRBV2 | TGTGCCAGCAGGGCAGACCTGGGACCGGAAGAGACCCAGTACTTC | CASRADLGPEETQYF
- | - | TRBJ1-3 | TRBV5-5 | TGTGCCAGCAGCTTGGAGGGGGAAGGGCAAAGAAACACCATATATTTT | CASSLEGEGQRNTIYF
many | - | TRBJ2-7 | TRBV7-3 | TGTGCCAGCAGCTTAACGGGCCACCGATACGAGCAGTACTTC | CASSLTGHRYEQYF
many | - | TRBJ2-7 | TRBV12-3/TRBV12-4 | TGTGCCAGCAGTTTTTCCCCCTTGGAGCAGTACTTC | CASSFSPLEQYF
few | - | TRBJ2-3 | TRBV24-1 | TGTGCCACCAGTGACCCCGTCACAGATACGCAGTATTTT | CATSDPVTDTQYF
few | - | TRBJ1-2 | TRBV7-9 | TGTGCCAGCAGCTTTGCACCGTATGGCTACACCTTC | CASSFAPYGYTF
few | TRBD1 | TRBJ2-1 | TRBV24-1 | TGTGCCACCAGTGATCAGGGACAGGGAATCAATGAGCAGTTCTTC | CATSDQGQGINEQFF
many | - | TRBJ1-2 | TRBV27 | TGTGCCAGCGGGGGGGGCTTAAACTATGGCTACACCTTC | CASGGGLNYGYTF
many | - | TRBJ2-3 | TRBV2 | TGTGCCAGCACTCCAGCCCCGCCTAGCACAGATACGCAGTATTTT | CASTPAPPSTDTQYF
many | - | TRBJ2-3 | TRBV18 | TGTGCCAGCTCACCACCTAAGGGTGATAATCAAGATACGCAGTATTTT | CASSPPKGDNQDTQYF
- | TRBD2 | TRBJ2-2 | TRBV30 | TGTGCCTGGAGTTTATTAGCGGGAGGAACCGGGGAGCTGTTTTTT | CAWSLLAGGTGELFF
few | TRBD2 | TRBJ2-2 | TRBV9 | TGTGCCAGCAGCGAGCGGGGGGACACCGGGGAGCTGTTTTTT | CASSERGDTGELFF
- | - | TRBJ2-3 | TRBV6-2/TRBV6-3 | TGTGCCAGCAGTTACTCATACGGGGGTGCAGATACGCAGTATTTT | CASSYSYGGADTQYF
many | - | TRBJ1-1 | TRBV28 | TGTGCCAGCAGTGCCCTGACAGGAGAGAACACTGAAGCTTTCTTT | CASSALTGENTEAFF
many | TRBD1 | TRBJ2-7 | TRBV2 | TGTGCCAGCAGGACTAGGACAGGGTGGTGGGAGCAGTACTTC | CASRTRTGWWEQYF
few | - | TRBJ2-7 | TRBV6-2/TRBV6-3 | TGTGCCAGCATTCTCAGAGCGGGACAGCCCTCCTACGAGCAGTACTTC | CASILRAGQPSYEQYF
- | - | TRBJ2-7 | TRBV4-1 | TGCGCCAGCAGCCCGAAGCCGGGACCCTCCGGCGAGCAGTACTTC | CASSPKPGPSGEQYF
many | TRBD2 | TRBJ2-1 | TRBV12-3/TRBV12-4 | TGTGCCAGCAGCCCAGCGTCAGGGAGGGTGGACAATGAGCAGTTCTTC | CASSPASGRVDNEQFF
few | - | TRBJ2-7 | TRBV12-3/TRBV12-4 | TGTGCCAGCAGTTTATCGCCCGTTACCTACGAGCAGTACTTC | CASSLSPVTYEQYF
few | - | TRBJ2-2 | TRBV20-1 | TGCAGTGCTAGAGATACAGGCATGATTAACACCGGGGAGCTGTTTTTT | CSARDTGMINTGELFF
- | - | TRBJ1-5 | TRBV3-1 | TGTGCCAGCAGCCAGGTTCTAGGTGAGCCCGATAGCAATCAGCCCCAGCATTTT | CASSQVLGEPDSNQPQHF
few | - | TRBJ2-3 | TRBV20-1 | TGCAGTTCCTATAAGGAGGTCACAGATACGCAGTATTTT | CSSYKEVTDTQYF
few | TRBD1 | TRBJ2-7 | TRBV12-3/TRBV12-4 | TGTGCCAGCAGCGGGACAGGGGCACTGTACGAGCAGTACTTC | CASSGTGALYEQYF
many | TRBD2 | TRBJ2-3 | TRBV12-3/TRBV12-4 | TGTGCCAGCAGTTCAAGACTAGCGGGCATCACAGATACGCAGTATTTT | CASSSRLAGITDTQYF
many | - | TRBJ2-1 | TRBV28 | TGTGCCAGCAGTTTGGGACCCCGACGGTTCTTC | CASSLGPRRFF
- | TRBD1 | TRBJ2-1 | TRBV27 | TGTGCCAGCAGTTCCTCGGACAGGGAGCAGTTCTTC | CASSSSDREQFF
few | - | TRBJ1-5 | TRBV29-1 | TGCAGCGTTGGCAGGGACAAGAATCAGCCCCAGCATTTT | CSVGRDKNQPQHF
- | TRBD2 | TRBJ2-1 | TRBV19 | TGTGCCACTTCCCGACTAGCGGCCAGCTCCTACAATGAGCAGTTCTTC | CATSRLAASSYNEQFF
- | - | TRBJ2-7 | TRBV19 | TGTGCCAGTAGTGTCTCCGACAGCTACGAGCAGTACTTC | CASSVSDSYEQYF
- | - | TRBJ1-4 | TRBV24-1 | TGTGCCACCCTAGAGGCAGAATGGGGCGAAAAACTGTTTTTT | CATLEAEWGEKLFF
- | - | TRBJ2-7 | TRBV7-9 | TGTGCCAGCAGCCCCGGGGACCACGAGCAGTACTTC | CASSPGDHEQYF
many | - | TRBJ2-5 | TRBV3-1 | TGTGCCAGCAGCCAAGATAGCACGGACCCGTACCAAGAGACCCAGTACTTC | CASSQDSTDPYQETQYF
many | - | TRBJ2-5 | TRBV20-1 | TGCAGTGCGCCCCTCGGCGGAAACCAAGAGACCCAGTACTTC | CSAPLGGNQETQYF
- | - | TRBJ1-1 | TRBV28 | TGTGCCAGCAGTTTTGTCAGGATGAACACTGAAGCTTTCTTT | CASSFVRMNTEAFF